The rows below give T cell receptor beta chains drawn from one sample of a study of OX40 agonist ivuxolimab in advanced cancers. This table comes from immunoSEQ multiplex PCR, and its TCRdb copy is limited to in-frame clones, with some not included. This repertoire shows about 40,000 clones, about 87% found once; its top ten account for 20% to 30%. The sample in question was CD4+ or CD8+ T cells sorted from blood, obtained in a trial of the OX40 agonist ivuxolimab. These receptors were taken from an adult with an advanced solid tumor such as melanoma, head and neck, liver or kidney cancer. Both conserved end residues are part of each CDR3. Each record gives: J gene, D gene, V gene, CDR3 protein. A D gene is named only where the DNA matches it firmly.

>TRBJ2-2|.|TRBV4-1
CASSLRTENTGELFF
>TRBJ2-7|.|TRBV6-5
CASSYMTMQYF
>TRBJ1-5|.|TRBV28
CASRGTYSNQPQHF
>TRBJ2-1|TRBD2|TRBV2
CASSNRLAGRSSYNEQFF
>TRBJ1-1|.|TRBV12-5
CASGLAGTYTEAFF
>TRBJ2-4|.|TRBV5-1
CASSRGVTGGGGKNIQYF
>TRBJ1-1|.|TRBV30
CAWTSQTSVEAFF
>TRBJ2-6|.|TRBV21-1
CASSKVRSGANVLTF
>TRBJ2-7|TRBD2|TRBV13
CASSPWTSAPYEQYF
>TRBJ2-1|.|TRBV11-3
CASSRANEQFF
>TRBJ2-1|.|TRBV5-1
CASRPGTSYNEQFF
>TRBJ2-3|.|TRBV14
CASSQFRLDSTDTQYF
>TRBJ2-7|.|TRBV30
CAWSASVTYEQYF
>TRBJ2-5|.|TRBV11-2
CASSSRDTGWETQYF
>TRBJ1-1|.|TRBV6-1
CASSAWQNTEAFF
>TRBJ2-7|.|TRBV7-8
CASSLGLAQAGEQYF
>TRBJ2-3|TRBD1|TRBV28
CASSFDRASTDTQYF
>TRBJ1-1|.|TRBV15
CATSRLGAEAFF
>TRBJ2-3|TRBD2|TRBV27
CASRLLAGVSDTQYF
>TRBJ2-2|.|TRBV9
CASSVARTGNTGELFF
>TRBJ2-7|.|TRBV15
CATSRGGFPYEQYF
>TRBJ1-2|.|TRBV4-1
CASSQDPVTGQGYTF
>TRBJ2-2|.|TRBV9
CASSVSGGELFF
>TRBJ2-1|.|TRBV7-2
CASSSPRQEGHNNEQFF
>TRBJ2-7|.|TRBV5-1
CASSPTGHNPYEQYF
>TRBJ1-2|TRBD1|TRBV11-2
CASRGTAYGYTF
>TRBJ1-1|.|TRBV2
CASRSGPSRGAFF
>TRBJ2-1|TRBD2|TRBV27
CASKLAREYTYEQFF
>TRBJ2-1|TRBD2|TRBV6-4
CASSEGLESYEQFF
>TRBJ2-7|TRBD1|TRBV7-9
CASSPSVGTGGDEQYF
>TRBJ1-2|.|TRBV15
CATSRGRPGGHYGYTF
>TRBJ2-1|TRBD2|TRBV19
CASSGGLAAVGEQFF
>TRBJ2-3|.|TRBV7-9
CASRTDTQYF
>TRBJ2-1|.|TRBV6-6
CASSSITRNEQFF
>TRBJ2-1|.|TRBV5-1
CASSPAGVQQFF
>TRBJ1-5|.|TRBV9
CASSVGGDNQPQHF
>TRBJ2-7|.|TRBV6-5
CASSYDSNYEQYF
>TRBJ2-3|TRBD2|TRBV7-3
CASSLKGTSGFTDTQYF
>TRBJ2-5|TRBD2|TRBV28
CASNPSGSYQETQYF
>TRBJ2-7|.|TRBV27
CASRDGIRPYEQYF
>TRBJ2-1|.|TRBV7-9
CASSLARVNEQFF
>TRBJ2-7|TRBD1|TRBV27
CASKATPGQGAYEQYF
>TRBJ2-5|.|TRBV30
CAWSVLAQETQYF
>TRBJ2-3|TRBD2|TRBV5-1
CASSTGLAGTDTQYF
>TRBJ2-6|TRBD1|TRBV5-1
CASSLFPGQEISGANVLTF
>TRBJ2-1|TRBD2|TRBV27
CATAAGTSGNEQFF
>TRBJ1-5|.|TRBV19
CASSIENKVRGQPQHF
>TRBJ2-7|TRBD2|TRBV7-9
CASSSVPGTTSYEQYF
>TRBJ2-7|.|TRBV11-2
CASSKPTGTSYEQYF
>TRBJ1-1|.|TRBV5-1
CASSLARGPDTEAFF
>TRBJ2-7|TRBD2|TRBV5-1
CASSLEGLAGFSYEQYF
>TRBJ2-1|TRBD2|TRBV7-9
CASSDRLAAVNEQFF
>TRBJ2-7|.|TRBV7-8
CASTRTRNEQYF
>TRBJ2-5|.|TRBV10-3
CAARGQETQYF
>TRBJ2-7|TRBD2|TRBV13
CASSFSRSGTKEQYF
>TRBJ1-5|.|TRBV16
CASSPEGYQPQHF
>TRBJ2-1|TRBD2|TRBV27
CASSPGTSSYNEQFF
>TRBJ2-7|TRBD1|TRBV7-9
CASSLPPRDSYYEQYF
>TRBJ2-7|.|TRBV6-5
CASSPGSLSYEQYF
>TRBJ2-5|TRBD1|TRBV5-1
CASSVNRGAETQYF